The rows below give T cell receptor beta chains drawn from one sample of a study of beta chain features in type 1 diabetes. Clones were read by immunoSEQ multiplex PCR, and TCRdb kept only the in-frame ones, dropping some. Seen here are fewer than 110,000 clones, over 25% observed once, and the top ten hold 0.5% to 0.6%. What was sequenced was central memory CD4+ T cells from blood. The receptors shown here come from a woman between 18 and 29 years old with type 1 diabetes. Both conserved end residues are part of each CDR3. The D gene is left open where the match is weak. Clone sizes are given selectively: once, few, many, or a class where the clone is expanded.

len: 15; d_gene: NA; v_gene: TRBV19; abundance: NA; j_gene: TRBJ1-1; CDR3aa: CATTKSWTTNTEAFF; CDR3nt: TGTGCCACCACAAAAAGCTGGACAACGAACACTGAAGCTTTCTTT
len: 15; d_gene: TRBD1; v_gene: TRBV9; abundance: NA; j_gene: TRBJ2-2; CDR3aa: CASTRQGLGTGELFF; CDR3nt: TGTGCCAGCACCCGACAGGGGCTGGGCACCGGGGAGCTGTTTTTT
len: 17; d_gene: NA; v_gene: TRBV7-2; abundance: NA; j_gene: TRBJ2-4; CDR3aa: CASSLPTQGGSYNIQYF; CDR3nt: TGTGCCAGCAGCTTACCCACACAGGGGGGGTCCTATAACATTCAGTACTTC
len: 11; d_gene: NA; v_gene: TRBV27; abundance: few; j_gene: TRBJ2-5; CDR3aa: CASSPLETQYF; CDR3nt: TGTGCCAGCAGCCCCCTAGAGACCCAGTACTTC
len: 16; d_gene: NA; v_gene: TRBV7-8; abundance: few; j_gene: TRBJ1-4; CDR3aa: CASRKMGGSSREKLFF; CDR3nt: TGTGCCAGCAGGAAAATGGGGGGGTCCTCCCGTGAAAAACTGTTTTTT
len: 15; d_gene: NA; v_gene: TRBV7-2; abundance: few; j_gene: TRBJ2-5; CDR3aa: CASSSTGTIQETQYF; CDR3nt: TGTGCCAGCAGTTCCACAGGGACCATCCAAGAGACCCAGTACTTC
len: 14; d_gene: NA; v_gene: TRBV6-1; abundance: NA; j_gene: TRBJ1-2; CDR3aa: CASSVRTDNYGYTF; CDR3nt: TGTGCCAGCAGTGTTAGGACAGATAACTATGGCTACACCTTC
len: 16; d_gene: TRBD1; v_gene: TRBV7-6; abundance: NA; j_gene: TRBJ1-2; CDR3aa: CASSLDGSGTVYGYTF; CDR3nt: TGTGCCAGCAGCTTAGATGGTTCCGGGACAGTCTATGGCTACACCTTC
len: 16; d_gene: TRBD2; v_gene: TRBV18; abundance: NA; j_gene: TRBJ2-2; CDR3aa: CATPREGLARTGELFF; CDR3nt: TGTGCCACCCCACGGGAGGGGCTAGCGCGCACCGGGGAGCTGTTTTTT
len: 18; d_gene: NA; v_gene: TRBV18; abundance: NA; j_gene: TRBJ2-5; CDR3aa: CASSPPRPQGNIQETQYF; CDR3nt: TGTGCCAGCTCACCACCGAGACCCCAGGGGAACATCCAAGAGACCCAGTACTTC
len: 15; d_gene: TRBD1; v_gene: TRBV19; abundance: NA; j_gene: TRBJ1-2; CDR3aa: CASSISPGGNYGYTF; CDR3nt: TGTGCCAGTAGTATTTCCCCAGGGGGGAACTATGGCTACACCTTC
len: 14; d_gene: NA; v_gene: TRBV2; abundance: few; j_gene: TRBJ2-3; CDR3aa: CATPRDLSTDTQYF; CDR3nt: TGTGCCACCCCCCGGGACTTGAGCACAGATACGCAGTATTTT
len: 18; d_gene: NA; v_gene: TRBV21-1; abundance: NA; j_gene: TRBJ1-5; CDR3aa: CASSNDRGFCYGNQPQHF; CDR3nt: TGTGCCAGCAGCAATGACAGGGGATTTTGTTATGGCAATCAGCCCCAGCATTTT
len: 13; d_gene: NA; v_gene: TRBV11-2; abundance: NA; j_gene: TRBJ2-5; CDR3aa: CASTSLERETQYF; CDR3nt: TGTGCCAGCACCTCCCTAGAGCGGGAGACCCAGTACTTC
len: 14; d_gene: NA; v_gene: TRBV7-2; abundance: NA; j_gene: TRBJ2-3; CDR3aa: CASSQPLGADTQYF; CDR3nt: TGTGCCAGCAGCCAACCCCTAGGTGCAGATACGCAGTATTTT
len: 14; d_gene: NA; v_gene: TRBV2; abundance: NA; j_gene: TRBJ2-5; CDR3aa: CASSPGHSGETQYF; CDR3nt: TGTGCCAGCAGCCCGGGACACTCTGGGGAGACCCAGTACTTC
len: 17; d_gene: NA; v_gene: TRBV19; abundance: NA; j_gene: TRBJ2-1; CDR3aa: CASSRPGDPKSYNEQFF; CDR3nt: TGTGCCAGTAGTAGACCGGGAGACCCAAAATCCTACAATGAGCAGTTCTTC
len: 14; d_gene: NA; v_gene: TRBV5-4; abundance: NA; j_gene: TRBJ2-3; CDR3aa: CASSLSGSPHAQYF; CDR3nt: TGTGCCAGCAGCTTGTCCGGGTCCCCTCATGCGCAGTATTTT
len: 14; d_gene: TRBD2; v_gene: TRBV11-3; abundance: few; j_gene: TRBJ2-3; CDR3aa: CASSSLARTDTQYF; CDR3nt: TGTGCCAGCAGCTCACTAGCGCGCACAGATACGCAGTATTTT
len: 16; d_gene: NA; v_gene: TRBV4-2; abundance: few; j_gene: TRBJ2-7; CDR3aa: CASSQGPSPSSYEQYF; CDR3nt: TGTGCCAGCAGCCAAGGACCGAGCCCTAGCTCCTACGAGCAGTACTTC
len: 15; d_gene: NA; v_gene: TRBV27; abundance: few; j_gene: TRBJ1-2; CDR3aa: CASSSPRRQLDGYTF; CDR3nt: TGTGCCAGCAGTTCCCCCCGCAGACAGCTCGATGGCTACACCTTC
len: 15; d_gene: TRBD1; v_gene: TRBV5-1; abundance: few; j_gene: TRBJ1-1; CDR3aa: CASSSESRGSSEAFF; CDR3nt: TGCGCCAGCAGCTCCGAGTCCAGGGGGTCTTCTGAAGCTTTCTTT
len: 13; d_gene: TRBD1; v_gene: TRBV28; abundance: NA; j_gene: TRBJ1-2; CDR3aa: CASSPTGGQGYTF; CDR3nt: TGTGCCAGCAGCCCGACAGGGGGCCAAGGCTACACCTTC
len: 15; d_gene: TRBD1; v_gene: TRBV25-1; abundance: NA; j_gene: TRBJ2-1; CDR3aa: CASSVWDRAYNEQFF; CDR3nt: TGTGCCAGCAGTGTATGGGACAGGGCGTACAATGAGCAGTTCTTC
len: 15; d_gene: TRBD1; v_gene: TRBV27; abundance: NA; j_gene: TRBJ1-2; CDR3aa: CASSSYRGSPYGYTF; CDR3nt: TGTGCCAGCAGTTCCTACAGGGGGTCCCCCTATGGCTACACCTTC
len: 13; d_gene: TRBD2; v_gene: TRBV30; abundance: NA; j_gene: TRBJ2-7; CDR3aa: CAWMKAGGYEQYF; CDR3nt: TGTGCCTGGATGAAGGCGGGAGGGTACGAGCAGTACTTC
len: 14; d_gene: TRBD1; v_gene: TRBV9; abundance: NA; j_gene: TRBJ1-1; CDR3aa: CASSAQGVNTEAFF; CDR3nt: TGTGCCAGCAGCGCCCAGGGGGTGAACACTGAAGCTTTCTTT
len: 12; d_gene: NA; v_gene: TRBV30; abundance: few; j_gene: TRBJ1-5; CDR3aa: CAWSLVGQPQHF; CDR3nt: TGTGCCTGGAGTCTAGTGGGTCAGCCCCAGCATTTT
len: 18; d_gene: TRBD1; v_gene: TRBV4-3; abundance: NA; j_gene: TRBJ2-2; CDR3aa: CASSQDGPGGINTGELFF; CDR3nt: TGCGCCAGCAGCCAAGATGGTCCAGGGGGCATAAACACCGGGGAGCTGTTTTTT
len: 16; d_gene: NA; v_gene: TRBV6-1; abundance: NA; j_gene: TRBJ1-5; CDR3aa: CASSGNGRQANQPQHF; CDR3nt: TGTGCCAGCAGTGGAAACGGCAGGCAGGCAAATCAGCCCCAGCATTTT
len: 13; d_gene: NA; v_gene: TRBV2; abundance: NA; j_gene: TRBJ2-1; CDR3aa: CASSYQGSNEQFF; CDR3nt: TGTGCCAGCAGTTACCAGGGGAGTAATGAGCAGTTCTTC
len: 15; d_gene: TRBD1; v_gene: TRBV5-5; abundance: few; j_gene: TRBJ2-7; CDR3aa: CASSLGPGQGYEQYF; CDR3nt: TGTGCCAGCAGCTTGGGCCCGGGACAGGGATACGAGCAGTACTTC
len: 11; d_gene: NA; v_gene: TRBV2; abundance: few; j_gene: TRBJ1-1; CDR3aa: CASSTAREAFF; CDR3nt: TGTGCCAGCAGTACGGCGAGGGAAGCTTTCTTT
len: 15; d_gene: NA; v_gene: TRBV11-2; abundance: NA; j_gene: TRBJ2-1; CDR3aa: CASSLGLGKGNEQFF; CDR3nt: TGTGCCAGCAGCTTAGGACTAGGGAAAGGGAATGAGCAGTTCTTC
len: 13; d_gene: NA; v_gene: TRBV7-2; abundance: few; j_gene: TRBJ2-1; CDR3aa: CASSLSGNNEQFF; CDR3nt: TGTGCCAGCAGCTTGTCGGGGAACAATGAGCAGTTCTTC
len: 14; d_gene: TRBD1; v_gene: TRBV28; abundance: NA; j_gene: TRBJ1-5; CDR3aa: CASRDRDFKGAQHF; CDR3nt: TGTGCCAGCAGGGACAGGGACTTTAAGGGGGCCCAGCATTTT
len: 17; d_gene: TRBD2; v_gene: TRBV4-2; abundance: NA; j_gene: TRBJ2-3; CDR3aa: CASSQGGTSGRSDTQYF; CDR3nt: TGTGCCAGCAGCCAAGGGGGGACTAGCGGGCGATCAGATACGCAGTATTTT
len: 16; d_gene: NA; v_gene: TRBV5-1; abundance: NA; j_gene: TRBJ2-2; CDR3aa: CASTGRPSADTGELFF; CDR3nt: TGCGCCAGCACCGGACGGCCTAGCGCCGACACCGGGGAGCTGTTTTTT
len: 16; d_gene: TRBD1; v_gene: TRBV18; abundance: few; j_gene: TRBJ1-1; CDR3aa: CASSPRQGAWGTEAFF; CDR3nt: TGTGCCAGCTCACCAAGACAGGGGGCTTGGGGCACTGAAGCTTTCTTT
len: 14; d_gene: TRBD2; v_gene: TRBV28; abundance: few; j_gene: TRBJ2-7; CDR3aa: CASSQLAGAGKQYF; CDR3nt: TGTGCCAGCAGTCAACTAGCGGGAGCGGGCAAGCAGTACTTC
len: 14; d_gene: TRBD2; v_gene: TRBV18; abundance: few; j_gene: TRBJ2-5; CDR3aa: CASSSLAGLETQYF; CDR3nt: TGTGCCAGCTCATCCTTAGCGGGATTGGAGACCCAGTACTTC
len: 13; d_gene: NA; v_gene: TRBV18; abundance: NA; j_gene: TRBJ2-1; CDR3aa: CASSPGTFNEQFF; CDR3nt: TGTGCCAGCTCACCTGGGACATTCAATGAGCAGTTCTTC
len: 13; d_gene: NA; v_gene: TRBV7-3; abundance: few; j_gene: TRBJ2-7; CDR3aa: CASSFGESLQQYF; CDR3nt: TGTGCCAGCAGCTTTGGGGAGTCTCTTCAGCAGTACTTC
len: 17; d_gene: TRBD1; v_gene: TRBV28; abundance: NA; j_gene: TRBJ2-3; CDR3aa: CATTGPGDRGYTDTQYF; CDR3nt: TGTGCCACCACAGGCCCAGGGGACAGGGGATACACAGATACGCAGTATTTT
len: 14; d_gene: NA; v_gene: TRBV5-1; abundance: NA; j_gene: TRBJ2-7; CDR3aa: CASSLERGSYEQYF; CDR3nt: TGCGCCAGCAGCCTGGAAAGGGGTAGCTACGAGCAGTACTTC
len: 16; d_gene: TRBD1; v_gene: TRBV2; abundance: few; j_gene: TRBJ2-3; CDR3aa: CASSAQGRQGVDTQYF; CDR3nt: TGTGCCAGCAGCGCCCAAGGGCGTCAGGGGGTAGATACGCAGTATTTT
len: 15; d_gene: NA; v_gene: TRBV14; abundance: NA; j_gene: TRBJ2-1; CDR3aa: CASSQGGGSYNEQFF; CDR3nt: TGTGCCAGCAGCCAAGGAGGGGGCTCCTACAATGAGCAGTTCTTC
len: 15; d_gene: NA; v_gene: TRBV5-1; abundance: NA; j_gene: TRBJ1-1; CDR3aa: CASMGGSRMNTEAFF; CDR3nt: TGCGCCAGCATGGGGGGGAGTAGGATGAACACTGAAGCTTTCTTT
len: 14; d_gene: NA; v_gene: TRBV29-1; abundance: few; j_gene: TRBJ2-7; CDR3aa: CSVVADSTNYEQYF; CDR3nt: TGCAGCGTTGTGGCGGATTCAACTAATTACGAGCAGTACTTC
len: 12; d_gene: NA; v_gene: TRBV30; abundance: NA; j_gene: TRBJ1-1; CDR3aa: CAWTQGNTEAFF; CDR3nt: TGTGCCTGGACACAGGGGAACACTGAAGCTTTCTTT
len: 14; d_gene: NA; v_gene: TRBV27; abundance: NA; j_gene: TRBJ2-2; CDR3aa: CASSQTYQTGELFF; CDR3nt: TGTGCCAGCAGTCAGACATATCAAACCGGGGAGCTGTTTTTT
len: 18; d_gene: TRBD2; v_gene: TRBV9; abundance: NA; j_gene: TRBJ2-1; CDR3aa: CASSVRTSGRLAYNEQFF; CDR3nt: TGTGCCAGCAGCGTGAGAACTAGCGGGAGGTTGGCCTACAATGAGCAGTTCTTC
len: 13; d_gene: NA; v_gene: TRBV7-2; abundance: NA; j_gene: TRBJ1-1; CDR3aa: CASSGSMNTEAFF; CDR3nt: TGTGCCAGCAGCGGGAGCATGAACACTGAAGCTTTCTTT
len: 16; d_gene: TRBD2; v_gene: TRBV5-1; abundance: NA; j_gene: TRBJ2-7; CDR3aa: CASSLGGTSALYEQYF; CDR3nt: TGCGCCAGCAGCTTGGGGGGAACTAGCGCCCTGTACGAGCAGTACTTC
len: 15; d_gene: TRBD1; v_gene: TRBV27; abundance: few; j_gene: TRBJ1-1; CDR3aa: CASSLRVGTGPEAFF; CDR3nt: TGTGCCAGCAGTTTACGGGTAGGGACAGGGCCGGAAGCTTTCTTT
len: 12; d_gene: NA; v_gene: TRBV28; abundance: few; j_gene: TRBJ1-2; CDR3aa: CASSDGRYGYTF; CDR3nt: TGTGCCAGCTCCGATGGGAGGTATGGCTACACCTTC
len: 15; d_gene: TRBD2; v_gene: TRBV5-1; abundance: NA; j_gene: TRBJ2-1; CDR3aa: CASSLTSGRENEQFF; CDR3nt: TGCGCCAGCAGCCTCACTAGCGGGAGGGAAAATGAGCAGTTCTTC
len: 15; d_gene: TRBD2; v_gene: TRBV7-2; abundance: NA; j_gene: TRBJ2-5; CDR3aa: CASSLWREGLESQYF; CDR3nt: TGTGCCAGCAGCTTATGGCGGGAGGGTTTAGAGTCTCAGTACTTC
len: 11; d_gene: TRBD2; v_gene: TRBV7-2; abundance: NA; j_gene: TRBJ2-3; CDR3aa: CATSSGDTQYF; CDR3nt: TGTGCCACCTCTAGCGGAGATACGCAGTATTTT
len: 15; d_gene: TRBD2; v_gene: TRBV30; abundance: few; j_gene: TRBJ2-3; CDR3aa: CAWTASGRAGGTQYF; CDR3nt: TGTGCCTGGACGGCTAGCGGGAGGGCCGGCGGTACGCAGTATTTT